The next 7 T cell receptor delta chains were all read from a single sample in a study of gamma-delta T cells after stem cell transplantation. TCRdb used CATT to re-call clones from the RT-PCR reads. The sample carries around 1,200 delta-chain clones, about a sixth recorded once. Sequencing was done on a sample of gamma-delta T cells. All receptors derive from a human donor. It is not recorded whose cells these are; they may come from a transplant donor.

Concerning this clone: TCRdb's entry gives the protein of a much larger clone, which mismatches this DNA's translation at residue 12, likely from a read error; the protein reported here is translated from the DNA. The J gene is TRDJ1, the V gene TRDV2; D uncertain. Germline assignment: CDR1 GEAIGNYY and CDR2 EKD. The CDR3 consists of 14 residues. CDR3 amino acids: CACDPLRDTDKPIF. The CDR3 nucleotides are TGTGCCTGTGACCCACTGAGGGACACCGATAAACCCATCTTT.

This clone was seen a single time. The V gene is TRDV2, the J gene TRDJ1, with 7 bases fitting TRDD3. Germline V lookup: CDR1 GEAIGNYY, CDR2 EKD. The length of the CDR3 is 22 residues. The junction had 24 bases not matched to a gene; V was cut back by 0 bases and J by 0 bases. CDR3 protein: CACDTVGQSAWGSRPYTDKLIF. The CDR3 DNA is TGTGCCTGTGACACCGTTGGGCAAAGTGCCTGGGGGTCCCGACCGTACACCGATAAACTCATCTTT.

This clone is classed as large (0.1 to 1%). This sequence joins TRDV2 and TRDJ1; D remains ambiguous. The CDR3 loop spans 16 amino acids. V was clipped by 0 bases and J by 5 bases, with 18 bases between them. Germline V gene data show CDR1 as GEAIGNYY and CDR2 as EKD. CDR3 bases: TGTGCCTGTGACACCATATCCCCGAGGGACGGAGATAAACTCATCTTT. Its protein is CACDTISPRDGDKLIF.

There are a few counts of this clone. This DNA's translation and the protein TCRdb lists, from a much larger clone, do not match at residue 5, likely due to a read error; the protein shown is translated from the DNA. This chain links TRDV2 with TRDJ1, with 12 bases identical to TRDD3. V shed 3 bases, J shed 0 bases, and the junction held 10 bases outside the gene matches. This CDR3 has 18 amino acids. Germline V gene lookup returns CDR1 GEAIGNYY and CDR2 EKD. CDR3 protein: CACDSITGGYPYTDKLIF. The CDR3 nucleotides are TGTGCCTGTGACTCAATTACTGGGGGATACCCCTACACCGATAAACTCATCTTT.

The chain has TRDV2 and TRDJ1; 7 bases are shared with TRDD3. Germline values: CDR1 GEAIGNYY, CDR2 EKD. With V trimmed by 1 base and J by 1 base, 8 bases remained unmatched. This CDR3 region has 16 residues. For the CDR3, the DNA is TGTGCCTGTGACACTTTGGGGGAGCCCGTCACCGATAAACTCATCTTT. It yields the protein CACDTLGEPVTDKLIF.

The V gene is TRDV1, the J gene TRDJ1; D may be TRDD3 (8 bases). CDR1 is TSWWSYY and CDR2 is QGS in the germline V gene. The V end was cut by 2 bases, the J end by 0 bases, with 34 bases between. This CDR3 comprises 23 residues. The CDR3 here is CALGEKVHSYGFYWGGYTDKLIF. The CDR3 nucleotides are TGTGCTCTTGGGGAAAAGGTTCATTCCTACGGATTTTACTGGGGGGGTTACACCGATAAACTCATCTTT.

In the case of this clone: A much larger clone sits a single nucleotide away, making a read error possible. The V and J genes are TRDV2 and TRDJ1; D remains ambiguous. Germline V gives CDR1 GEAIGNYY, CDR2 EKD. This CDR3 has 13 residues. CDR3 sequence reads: CARDPLNTDKLIF. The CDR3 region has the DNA TGTGCCCGTGACCCCTTGAACACCGATAAACTCATCTTT.